These T cell receptor beta chains were read from a single sample in a study of T cells after somatic rescue of genetic block. The method was immunoSEQ multiplex PCR; TCRdb's version includes in-frame clones alone and lacks a portion of them. The data show approximately 58,000 clones, around 96% seen once. Sequencing was carried out using peripheral blood mononuclear cells (PBMCs). The receptors come from a child under two years old. Each CDR3 is given with its conserved first and last residue. Fields, in order: J gene, D gene, V gene, clone size, CDR3 DNA, CDR3 protein. The D gene is left open where the match is weak. The listing skips clone size in some rows; elsewhere it reads once, few, many or a size class.

j_gene: TRBJ2-3; d_gene: .; v_gene: TRBV6-5; abundance: .; CDR3nt: TGTGCCAGCAGTTACTCCGGAGTGAGGACAGATACGCAGTATTTT; CDR3aa: CASSYSGVRTDTQYF
j_gene: TRBJ2-7; d_gene: .; v_gene: TRBV4-1; abundance: .; CDR3nt: TGCGCCAGCAGCCAAGCGGGAGACGAGCAGTACTTC; CDR3aa: CASSQAGDEQYF
j_gene: TRBJ1-1; d_gene: .; v_gene: TRBV7-2; abundance: once; CDR3nt: TGTGCCAGCAGCCGAAAAGGGTCCTCGTCTCCCCACACTGAAGCTTTCTTT; CDR3aa: CASSRKGSSSPHTEAFF
j_gene: TRBJ2-5; d_gene: .; v_gene: TRBV5-1; abundance: .; CDR3nt: TGCGCCAGCAGCTCCCTGGGGTGGGACCTCACGGAGACCCAGTACTTC; CDR3aa: CASSSLGWDLTETQYF
j_gene: TRBJ2-5; d_gene: TRBD1; v_gene: TRBV18; abundance: .; CDR3nt: TGTGCCAGCTCCAGGGACAGGGGCCAAGAGACCCAGTACTTC; CDR3aa: CASSRDRGQETQYF
j_gene: TRBJ1-2; d_gene: .; v_gene: TRBV19; abundance: few; CDR3nt: TGTGCCAGTAGTAGCCAGGGGTTTGGCTACACCTTC; CDR3aa: CASSSQGFGYTF
j_gene: TRBJ2-7; d_gene: TRBD1; v_gene: TRBV5-4; abundance: .; CDR3nt: TGTGCCAGCAGGTTGAACCCGCGGGACAGGGGACTTGGCGAGCAGTACTTC; CDR3aa: CASRLNPRDRGLGEQYF
j_gene: TRBJ2-3; d_gene: TRBD2; v_gene: TRBV7-3; abundance: .; CDR3nt: TGTGCCAGCAGCTTAGGTCTAGCGGGAGGAGCAGATACGCAGTATTTT; CDR3aa: CASSLGLAGGADTQYF
j_gene: TRBJ2-7; d_gene: .; v_gene: TRBV6-5; abundance: .; CDR3nt: TGTGCCAGCAGTTACGATGACTCAGCCTCCTACGAGCAGTACTTC; CDR3aa: CASSYDDSASYEQYF
j_gene: TRBJ2-1; d_gene: TRBD2; v_gene: TRBV11-2; abundance: .; CDR3nt: TGTGCCAGCAGCCCCACTAGCGGGAGCTCCTACAATGAGCAGTTCTTC; CDR3aa: CASSPTSGSSYNEQFF
j_gene: TRBJ2-6; d_gene: TRBD1; v_gene: TRBV5-6; abundance: .; CDR3nt: TGTGCCAGCAGCTCCGGACAGGCTGGGGCCAACGTCCTGACTTTC; CDR3aa: CASSSGQAGANVLTF
j_gene: TRBJ1-4; d_gene: .; v_gene: TRBV9; abundance: once; CDR3nt: TGTGCCAGCAGCGTTACAGGAGACGGAAAACTGTTTTTT; CDR3aa: CASSVTGDGKLFF
j_gene: TRBJ2-1; d_gene: TRBD1; v_gene: TRBV28; abundance: .; CDR3nt: TGTGCCAGCAGTCCCGCCCACAGGGGGCTGTACAATGAGCAGTTCTTC; CDR3aa: CASSPAHRGLYNEQFF
j_gene: TRBJ2-3; d_gene: .; v_gene: TRBV4-3; abundance: .; CDR3nt: TGCGCCAGCAGCCAAGGACTCTCTAGCACAGATACGCAGTATTTT; CDR3aa: CASSQGLSSTDTQYF
j_gene: TRBJ2-2; d_gene: TRBD2; v_gene: TRBV7-3; abundance: .; CDR3nt: TGTGCCAGCAGCAGCGGGGCGAACACCGGGGAGCTGTTTTTT; CDR3aa: CASSSGANTGELFF
j_gene: TRBJ2-7; d_gene: .; v_gene: TRBV29-1; abundance: .; CDR3nt: TGCAGCGTTGAAGAGGGCACGGACACACGCCCCTACGAGCAGTACTTC; CDR3aa: CSVEEGTDTRPYEQYF
j_gene: TRBJ1-5; d_gene: .; v_gene: TRBV19; abundance: .; CDR3nt: TGTGCCACCCTCCCAGGAGGGCTGGATCAGCCCCAGCATTTT; CDR3aa: CATLPGGLDQPQHF
j_gene: TRBJ2-7; d_gene: TRBD1; v_gene: TRBV4-1; abundance: .; CDR3nt: TGCGCCAGCAGCCAAGTCGGACAGGGTTCCTACGAGCAGTACTTC; CDR3aa: CASSQVGQGSYEQYF
j_gene: TRBJ2-3; d_gene: .; v_gene: TRBV7-2; abundance: .; CDR3nt: TGTGCCAGCAGCTTAAGGCGGAAGGGGACAGATACGCAGTATTTT; CDR3aa: CASSLRRKGTDTQYF